These 25 T cell receptor beta chains share one sample of origin, sequenced in a study of blood T cells in healthy people across ages (dated by TCRdb to the mid-2010s). Libraries were prepared through 5' RACE. A second PCR of about 7 to 12 cycles was performed with a sample-barcoded 5' primer and a J-beta primer mix. The raw public reads went through TCRdb reprocessing: fastp at Q25, MiXCR clone calling, in-frame beta chains kept. Rows matching on CDR3 protein sequence are summarized as one entry with the most common DNA and genes. The sample profile shows 1.5 million to 2 million distinct CDR3 sequences; around 42% of them were found once. The biggest ten clones account for about 23% of the sample. Sequencing was performed on blood. The source of these receptors is a human donor in good health.

This chain joins TRBV5-1 and TRBJ2-7; D gene ambiguous. Between the trimmed V and J ends, which lost 6 bases and 0 bases, there was a span of 10 bases. Germline loops: CDR1 SGHRS, CDR2 YFSETQ. There are 13 residues in the CDR3. The CDR3 region has the DNA TGCGCCAGCAAGTCCATAACCTCCTACGAGCAGTACTTC. Its translation is CASKSITSYEQYF. Full variable domain (remainder filled in from reference TRBV5-1 and TRBJ2-7): KAGVTQTPRYLIKTRGQQVTLSCSPISGHRSVSWYQQTPGQGLQFLFEYFSETQRNKGNFPGRFSGRQFSNSRSEMNVSTLELGDSALYLCASKSITSYEQYFGPGTRLTVT.

This clonotype showed up just a few times. The chain joins TRBV18 to TRBJ2-5; 9 nucleotides align to TRBD1. With 1 base clipped from V and 4 bases from J, the junction kept 1 base outside the gene matches. This CDR3 comprises 14 residues. CDR1 KGHSH and CDR2 LQKENI come from the germline V gene. This CDR3 reads CASSPQGQGETQYF. CDR3 nucleotide sequence: TGTGCCAGCTCACCACAGGGACAGGGAGAGACCCAGTACTTC.

This clonotype was detected only a few times. The rearrangement uses TRBV27 and TRBJ1-2, with a weak D call TRBD1 (5 bases). The ends were cut back, 6 bases at V and 1 base at J, with 18 bases in the middle. Germline V gives CDR1 MNHEY, CDR2 SMNVEV (reference sequence). This CDR3 spans 16 amino acids. The CDR3 sequence: CASRGPMVGLNYGYTF. The CDR3 DNA sequence: TGTGCCAGCAGGGGACCTATGGTGGGCCTTAACTATGGCTACACCTTC.

This chain connects TRBV9 to TRBJ1-1; possibly TRBD1 for D (5 bases). Deletions cut 3 bases from V and 8 bases from J, with 14 bases between. CDR1 is SGDLS and CDR2 is YYNGEE in the germline V gene. The CDR3 is 13 residues long. The CDR3: CASSESGLSEAFF. The CDR3 DNA sequence: TGTGCCAGCAGCGAATCAGGGCTTTCGGAAGCTTTCTTT.

This clonotype was seen more than once but under ten times. This chain joins TRBV4-3 and TRBJ2-5, with 13 bases that match TRBD2. Germline V gene sequence: CDR1 LGHNA, CDR2 YSLEER. The J segment lost 8 bases and the V segment lost 3 bases, leaving 6 bases of the junction unmatched. The CDR3 length is 15 residues. The CDR3 DNA reads TGCGCCAGCAGCCAGAGGAGACTAGCGGGGGGAACCCAGTACTTC. Amino acids: CASSQRRLAGGTQYF.

This clonotype was counted a few times. This chain uses TRBV7-9 with TRBJ2-7, with D perhaps TRBD1 (6 bases). The CDR3 sequence is 16 residues long. Germline V gene data show CDR1 as SEHNR and CDR2 as FQNEAQ (reference sequence). V was cut by 1 base and J by 3 bases, with 16 bases left in between. The chain's CDR3 is CASSLDGQSPNYEQYF. Written as DNA, the CDR3 is TGTGCCAGCAGCTTAGACGGACAGAGCCCTAACTACGAGCAGTACTTC.

The chain employs TRBV6-6 and TRBJ2-1; either TRBD1 or TRBD2 may fit D (5 bases each). Germline V CDR1 and CDR2: MNHNY, SVGAGI (reference sequence). There are 17 residues in the CDR3. With 5 bases removed from V and 13 bases from J, the gap between germline ends came to 30 bases. CDR3 nucleotide sequence: TGTGCCAGCAGTCACGCGGCCTCGGGGCCCGGTTGGATCATTCAGTTCTTC. Its protein is CASSHAASGPGWIIQFF.

This clonotype was detected a few times. The V call is TRBV20-1, the J call TRBJ1-1; 7 bases fit TRBD1. The CDR3 totals 14 residues. Germline-derived CDR1 and CDR2 are DFQATT and SNEGSKA (reference sequence). The V gene end was trimmed by 3 bases and the J gene end by 6 bases; junction bases not matched to a gene: 10. CDR3: CSASGRDSFSEAFF. In nucleotides, the CDR3 is TGCAGTGCTAGCGGTCGGGACAGCTTCTCTGAAGCTTTCTTT.

On this clonotype itself: This clone may be a read error of a much larger clone one base away. The chain is built from TRBV4-2 and TRBJ1-2; perhaps TRBD1 as D (5 bases). The germline gives CDR1 LGHNA, CDR2 YNFKEQ. The CDR3 covers 16 residues. For the CDR3, the DNA is TGTGCCAGCAGCCAAGGGAGCCTGGGGGGGACCTATGACTACACCTTC. It translates to CASSQGSLGGTYDYTF.

This clonotype turned up a few times. V is TRBV20-1 and J is TRBJ2-3; TRBD2 agrees at 8 bases. The CDR3 runs to 14 residues. The junction had 7 bases not matched to a gene; V was cut back by 2 bases and J by 6 bases. Germline CDR1 is DFQATT and CDR2 is SNEGSKA (reference sequence). The CDR3 reads CSARSQRGMDTQYF. As DNA, the CDR3 is TGCAGTGCTAGATCCCAGCGGGGGATGGATACGCAGTATTTT.

The sample holds a few counts of this clonotype. V is TRBV20-1 and J is TRBJ2-7, with D possibly being TRBD2 (7 bases). The V and J ends lost 0 bases and 1 base respectively, with 10 bases between them. There are 14 residues in the CDR3. Germline V lookup: CDR1 DFQATT, CDR2 SNEGSKA (reference sequence). CDR3 sequence reads: CSAREGGASYEQYF. CDR3 bases: TGCAGTGCTAGAGAGGGGGGGGCGTCCTACGAGCAGTACTTC.

This clonotype was seen more than once but under ten times. This chain connects TRBV25-1 to TRBJ1-5; D might be TRBD1 (5 bases). The CDR3 contains 16 residues. Germline V gene data show CDR1 as MGHDK and CDR2 as SYGVNS. The V and J ends lost 6 bases and 3 bases respectively, with 18 bases between them. The CDR3 coding sequence is TGTGCCAGCAGGGGTCCAGGGCAGGGATTCAATCAGCCCCAGCATTTT. This gives the protein CASRGPGQGFNQPQHF.

This clonotype was detected a few times. The rearrangement joins TRBV23-1 to TRBJ1-6; maybe TRBD1 (5 bases). TRBV23-1 is an ORF; its function is uncertain. The CDR3 contains 17 residues. The V end lost 4 bases, the J end lost 7 bases, and 20 bases lay between the germline ends. DNA for the CDR3: TGCGCCAGCAGTCCCTCCCCTCAGGGCCTGGGGAATTCACCCCTCCACTTT. It specifies CASSPSPQGLGNSPLHF.

This clonotype was observed a few times. The chain carries TRBV5-1 and TRBJ2-3; 9 nucleotides align to TRBD1. Trimming removed 6 bases from V and 5 bases from J; junction bases left unmatched: 10. CDR1 is SGHRS, CDR2 YFSETQ, per germline. The CDR3 spans 15 residues. Written as DNA, the CDR3 is TGCGCCAGCACCCCCGGGACAGGGAGAAGAGATACGCAGTATTTT. Translated: CASTPGTGRRDTQYF.

This clonotype was counted between two and nine times. The chain links TRBV12-3 or TRBV12-4 to TRBJ2-1; the D gene is possibly TRBD2 (7 bases). V was trimmed by 11 bases and J by 7 bases, leaving 21 bases between them. This CDR3 comprises 14 residues. CDR3 DNA sequence: TGTGCCTCTAGGTGGGGGGGCCAGGTGAATGAGCAGTTCTTC. It is translated as CASRWGGQVNEQFF.

This chain joins TRBV24-1 and TRBJ2-1; D remains ambiguous. Germline assignment: CDR1 KGHDR and CDR2 SFDVKD. This CDR3 region has 16 residues. The V end was cut by 3 bases, the J end by 0 bases, with 11 bases between. CDR3 region: CATSDKTPSSYNEQFF. The CDR3 DNA reads as TGTGCCACCAGTGATAAGACACCGAGCTCCTACAATGAGCAGTTCTTC.

The J gene is TRBJ2-5, the V gene TRBV10-3, with D perhaps TRBD2 (6 bases). Germline values: CDR1 ENHRY, CDR2 SYGVKD. V dropped 4 bases and J dropped 4 bases, with 13 bases sitting between them. This CDR3 is 14 amino acids long. DNA for the CDR3: TGTGCCATCAGTGTCGGAGGGTCTAGAGAGACCCAGTACTTC. This translates into CAISVGGSRETQYF.

The chain uses TRBV19 and TRBJ2-7; D uncertain. Germline V gene data show CDR1 as LNHDA and CDR2 as SQIVND (reference sequence). The CDR3 totals 12 residues. Deletions cut 0 bases from V and 3 bases from J, with 3 bases between. The DNA for the CDR3 is TGTGCCAGTAGTATAGACGACTACGAGCAGTACTTC. Translated, it gives CASSIDDYEQYF.

This clonotype was counted at least ten times. The chain is built from TRBV20-1 and TRBJ2-1; tentatively, D is TRBD2 (6 bases). Germline values: CDR1 DFQATT, CDR2 SNEGSKA (reference sequence). V was clipped by 6 bases and J by 0 bases, with 15 bases between them. CDR3 length: 15 residues. The CDR3 here is CSATSSVLSYNEQFF. CDR3 DNA: TGCAGTGCAACCTCTAGCGTACTCTCCTACAATGAGCAGTTCTTC.

The chain joins TRBV6-6 to TRBJ2-2; D ambiguous. CDR1 is MNHNY and CDR2 is SVGAGI in the germline V gene (reference sequence). Trimming took off 4 bases at V and 8 bases at J, with 23 bases between the two ends. The CDR3 length is 17 residues. In DNA form, the CDR3 reads TGTGCCAGCAGTTTAGATTTCTTTGGGCAGGCGGCGGGGGAGCTGTTTTTT. Translation gives CASSLDFFGQAAGELFF.

The rearrangement joins TRBV9 to TRBJ2-2; 7 nucleotides agree with TRBD1. The germline V gene has CDR1 SGDLS and CDR2 YYNGEE. J was trimmed by 3 bases and V by 4 bases; bases with no gene match: 6. CDR3 length: 15 residues. CDR3: CASSPITGDTGELFF. The CDR3 coding sequence is TGTGCCAGCAGCCCAATTACAGGGGACACCGGGGAGCTGTTTTTT.

The CDR3 DNA sequence: TGCAGTGCTAGAGACCTGGGACAGGGAAACTACAATGAGCAGTTCTTC. Translating it yields CSARDLGQGNYNEQFF. J is TRBJ2-1 and V is TRBV20-1; 9 bases line up with TRBD1. Trimming cost V 0 bases and J 3 bases; bases outside gene matches: 6. The CDR3 loop spans 16 amino acids. In germline, CDR1 is DFQATT, CDR2 SNEGSKA (reference sequence).

This clonotype was counted between two and nine times. Its ends do not fully match the called genes, so a read error is possible. Written as DNA, the CDR3 is TGCAGTGCTAGAGGGGCAGGCCTCTACAACGAGCAGTTCTTC. It codes for CSARGAGLYNEQFF. The rearrangement links TRBV20-1 to TRBJ2-1; D gene ambiguous. This CDR3 region has 14 residues. Germline CDR1 DFQATT, CDR2 SNEGSKA (reference sequence).

The gene calls are TRBV5-1 and TRBJ2-3; D is unclear. The V gene's germline CDR1 is SGHRS and CDR2 YFSETQ. The germline V and J ends were trimmed by 0 bases and 4 bases, with 9 bases remaining between them. The CDR3 runs 14 residues. The DNA of the CDR3 is TGCGCCAGCAGCTTGGGCAGAACCGCAGATACGCAGTATTTT. It codes for CASSLGRTADTQYF.

In DNA form, the CDR3 reads TGTGCCAGCAGCGCTCTCCCCAGCGGAGAGTATGGCTACACCTTC. This translates into CASSALPSGEYGYTF. J is TRBJ1-2 and V is TRBV9; D gene ambiguous. The CDR3 is made up of 15 amino acids. In germline, CDR1 is SGDLS, CDR2 YYNGEE. V lost 3 bases and J lost 5, with 17 bases in between.